The clone carrying this T cell receptor (beta chain) was seen more than once but under ten times. The data were taken from a study of blood T cell repertoires in COVID-19. The CDR3 totals 15 residues. CDR1 is WNHNN, CDR2 SYGVQD, per germline (reference sequence). V was clipped by 5 bases and J by 9 bases; unmatched bases: 11. Clones were sequenced by immunoSEQ multiplex PCR, and TCRdb holds only the in-frame ones, with some missing. The sample yields 200,000 to 300,000 clones, approximately 89% seen once. This TCR derives from a woman aged 35 to 49 with acute COVID-19. The sample comprised PBMCs or T cells enriched from blood (not recorded which). The chain uses TRBV10-1 and TRBJ2-7, with 12 bases fitting TRBD1. For the CDR3, the DNA is TGCGCCAGCAGTCCATCCTCCGGGACAGGGGGCGGGCAGTACTTC. Its translation is CASSPSSGTGGGQYF.